The next 25 T cell receptor beta chains were all read from a single sample in a study of T cell changes during pregnancy in multiple sclerosis. TCRdb keeps only in-frame clones here, not all; method: immunoSEQ multiplex PCR. The sample carries 34,000 or so clones, 85% to 90% recorded once. Sequencing was performed on CD8+ T cells from peripheral blood mononuclear cells, taken after pregnancy. The receptor source for this set is a female donor with multiple sclerosis, enrolled in a pregnancy study.

The chain links TRBV12-5 to TRBJ1-2, with 10 nucleotides matching TRBD1. Germline loops: CDR1 LGHNT, CDR2 FRNRAP. V shed 7 bases and J 0 bases; nucleotides not matched to a gene: 11. The CDR3 has 17 amino acids. The CDR3 here is CASALGGQGLANYGYTF. As DNA, the CDR3 is TGTGCTAGTGCCCTAGGGGGACAGGGGTTAGCTAACTATGGCTACACCTTC. The full variable domain, rest sourced from reference TRBV12-5 and TRBJ1-2, is DARVTQTPRHKVTEMGQEVTMRCQPILGHNTVFWYRQTMMQGLELLAYFRNRAPLDDSGMPKDRFSAEMPDATLATLKIQPSEPRDSAVYFCASALGGQGLANYGYTFGSGTRLTVV.

This clone was seen a few times. This chain uses TRBV2 with TRBJ1-1, with 8 bases identical to TRBD1. This CDR3 has 15 residues. Germline values: CDR1 SNHLY, CDR2 FYNNEI. V was pared by 3 bases and J by 6 bases, with 9 bases of the junction left unmatched. CDR3 in amino acids: CASSDRGRGRPEAFF. For the CDR3, the DNA is TGTGCCAGCAGTGATCGTGGCAGGGGGCGACCTGAAGCTTTCTTT. Complete variable domain (other parts from reference TRBV2 and TRBJ1-1): EPEVTQTPSHQVTQMGQEVILRCVPISNHLYFYWYRQILGQKVEFLVSFYNNEISEKSEIFDDQFSVERPDGSNFTLKIRSTKLEDSAMYFCASSDRGRGRPEAFFGQGTRLTVV.

The V and J genes are TRBV11-2 and TRBJ2-7, with TRBD2 matching over 8 bases. The germline CDR1 and CDR2 sequences are SGHAT and FQNNGV. V gave up 4 bases and J gave up 2 bases; unmatched junction bases: 1. This CDR3 contains 13 residues. CDR3 sequence (DNA): TGTGCCAGCAGCTACGGGGGGGCCTACGAGCAGTACTTC. Translated: CASSYGGAYEQYF.

This CDR3 is CASSSDRGEDYGYTF. The CDR3 DNA reads as TGTGCCAGCAGCTCCGACAGGGGTGAAGACTATGGCTACACCTTC. This rearrangement joins TRBV9 to TRBJ1-2, with 8 bases that match TRBD1. The ends lost 4 bases at V and 3 bases at J; junction bases unmatched: 8. The germline V gene has CDR1 SGDLS and CDR2 YYNGEE. The CDR3 loop spans 15 amino acids.

The J gene is TRBJ2-4, the V gene TRBV21-1; TRBD1, the table's D call, lacks a check against the DNA. TRBV21-1 is a known pseudogene. The CDR3 runs to 14 residues. The CDR3 DNA follows: TGTGCCAGCAGCAAGGACAGGGCCAAAAACATTCAGTACTTC. Translated: CASSKDRAKNIQYF.

This chain uses TRBV29-1 with TRBJ2-2; D is uncertain. Germline lookup yields CDR1 SQVTM and CDR2 ANQGSEA. The V end lost 3 bases, the J end lost 6 bases, and 5 bases lay between the germline ends. The CDR3 spans 11 residues. The CDR3 protein is CSVERSGELFF. DNA for the CDR3: TGCAGCGTTGAGAGGTCCGGGGAGCTGTTTTTT.

V usage is TRBV5-8 and J usage is TRBJ2-5, with D maybe TRBD2 (5 bases). CDR3 length: 14 amino acids. Trimming left V 5 bases short and J 3 bases short, with 14 bases between. Per germline, CDR1 SGHTS and CDR2 YDEGEE. The CDR3 reads CASSASGVEETQYF. The CDR3 DNA is TGTGCCAGCAGTGCGAGCGGCGTTGAAGAGACCCAGTACTTC. Supplemented by reference TRBV5-8 and TRBJ2-5, the full variable domain reads EAGVTQSPTHLIKTRGQQATLRCSPISGHTSVYWYQQALGLGLQFLLWYDEGEERNRGNFPPRFSGRQFPNYSSELNVNALELEDSALYLCASSASGVEETQYFGPGTRLLVL.

This clone was seen a single time. The genes are TRBV5-6 and TRBJ2-5; D is ambiguous. Germline assignment: CDR1 SGHDT and CDR2 YYEEEE. V was cut by 0 bases and J by 2 bases, with 11 bases left in between. This CDR3 has 15 residues. The chain's CDR3 is CASSLGTADQETQYF. In DNA form, the CDR3 reads TGTGCCAGCAGCTTGGGTACAGCCGATCAAGAGACCCAGTACTTC.

The rearrangement uses TRBV5-5 and TRBJ2-3; 7 bases match TRBD1. V was pared by 4 bases and J by 4 bases, with 9 bases of the junction left unmatched. The CDR3 runs 15 residues. Germline V CDR1 and CDR2: SGHKS, YYEKEE (reference sequence). CDR3 sequence: CASSDLGGRSDTQYF. In nucleotides, the CDR3 is TGTGCCAGCAGCGACTTAGGGGGCAGGTCAGATACGCAGTATTTT.

The CDR3 loop is CASSLQGEAYEQYF. In DNA, the CDR3 is TGTGCCAGCAGCCTACAGGGGGAAGCCTACGAGCAGTACTTC. This chain uses TRBV6-5 with TRBJ2-7, with 8 bases matching TRBD1. Per the germline V gene, CDR1 is MNHEY and CDR2 is SVGAGI. The CDR3 covers 14 residues. With 6 bases clipped from V and 2 bases from J, the junction kept 6 bases outside the gene matches.

The chain couples TRBV18 to TRBJ2-6; 8 bases map to TRBD1. The CDR3 spans 18 residues. CDR1 KGHSH and CDR2 LQKENI come from the germline V gene. Trimming cost V 0 bases and J 0 bases; bases outside gene matches: 4. CDR3 nucleotides: TGTGCCAGCTCACCACCGGGACAGGCCAGCTCTGGGGCCAACGTCCTGACTTTC. Amino acids: CASSPPGQASSGANVLTF.

The chain has TRBV7-8 and TRBJ2-5, with 8 nucleotides matching TRBD1. Judging by the DNA end, TRBJ2-7 fits better; the J call may be wrong. The CDR3 is 14 amino acids. CDR1 is SGHVS, CDR2 FQNEAQ, per germline. In nucleotides, the CDR3 is TGTGCCAGCAGCACCGGACAGGGTCTGCACGAGCAGTACTTC. Amino acid sequence: CASSTGQGLHEQYF.

Only a few counts were recorded for this clone. The V call is TRBV4-2, the J call TRBJ1-6, with 8 bases matching TRBD1. After removal of 0 bases from V and 9 bases from J, the junction contained 7 bases not matched to a gene. Germline V gives CDR1 LGHNA, CDR2 YNFKEQ. The CDR3 is 16 amino acids. The DNA for the CDR3 is TGTGCCAGCAGCCAAGATGGGCAGGGGGCGAGTTCACCCCTCCACTTT. Amino acid sequence: CASSQDGQGASSPLHF.

The V call is TRBV12-2, the J call TRBJ1-1; TRBD1, the table's D call, lacks a check against the DNA. TRBV12-2 is assigned pseudogene status. The CDR3 has 16 amino acids. The CDR3 region is CASRARGTGMNTEAFF. CDR3 DNA sequence: TGTGCAAGTCGCGCGAGGGGGACAGGGATGAACACTGAAGCTTTCTTT.

The chain is built from TRBV5-5 and TRBJ1-1; no definite D call. Trimming took off 2 bases at V and 3 bases at J, with 5 bases between the two ends. CDR1 and CDR2 (germline): SGHKS, YYEKEE (reference sequence). The CDR3 is 12 residues long. The CDR3 is CASSFLHTEAFF. The CDR3 DNA reads TGTGCCAGCAGCTTCCTTCACACTGAAGCTTTCTTT. The complete variable domain, with remaining parts taken from reference TRBV5-5 and TRBJ1-1, reads DAGVTQSPTHLIKTRGQQVTLRCSPISGHKSVSWYQQVLGQGPQFIFQYYEKEERGRGNFPDRFSARQFPNYSSELNVNALLLGDSALYLCASSFLHTEAFFGQGTRLTVV.

The rearrangement uses TRBV11-2 and TRBJ1-2; weak D call: TRBD1 (6 bases). The length of the CDR3 is 13 residues. Trimming removed 1 base at V and 8 bases at J, with 11 bases between. Germline assignment: CDR1 SGHAT and CDR2 FQNNGV. CDR3 sequence: CASSLGTAWGYTF. CDR3 nucleotide sequence: TGTGCCAGCAGCTTAGGGACAGCATGGGGCTACACCTTC.

The V call is TRBV6-4, the J call TRBJ1-5, with D unclear. Germline CDR1 MRHNA, CDR2 SNTAGT. Deletions cut 5 bases from V and 1 base from J, with 6 bases between. CDR3 length: 13 residues. The CDR3, as DNA: TGTGCCAGCAGTAGCGACAGCAATCAGCCCCAGCATTTT. Translating it yields CASSSDSNQPQHF.

This clone has a single count. At one end, the junction sequence differs from germline, possibly due to a read error. The V and J genes are TRBV10-3 and TRBJ2-3, with TRBD1 matching over 7 bases. The CDR3 contains 11 residues. Per the germline V gene, CDR1 is ENHRY and CDR2 is SYGVKD. The CDR3 is CAISGTGTQYF. The CDR3 DNA is TGTGCCATCAGTGGGACAGGTACGCAGTATTTT.

The chain uses TRBV15 and TRBJ2-1; D ambiguous. V lost 8 bases and J lost 4, with 9 bases in between. CDR1 is LNHNV and CDR2 is YYDKDF in the germline V gene (reference sequence). The CDR3 runs 12 residues. The CDR3 DNA sequence: TGTGCCACCCTGGGCCTATACAATGAGCAGTTCTTC. Residues: CATLGLYNEQFF.

In DNA form, the CDR3 reads TGTGCCAGCAGTGAGTCCGAAAAGGAGGCTTTCTTT. The encoded protein is CASSESEKEAFF. The chain is built from TRBV27 and TRBJ1-1; D remains ambiguous. Deletions cut 5 bases from V and 11 bases from J, with 15 bases between. Germline V gene lookup returns CDR1 MNHEY and CDR2 SMNVEV (reference sequence). CDR3 length equals 12 residues.

The genes are TRBV2 and TRBJ2-3; D call uncertain. With 7 bases removed from V and 6 bases from J, the gap between germline ends came to 5 bases. Germline V gives CDR1 SNHLY, CDR2 FYNNEI. CDR3 length equals 10 residues. CDR3 nucleotide sequence: TGTGCCAGCACCGGTGATACGCAGTATTTT. Translation: CASTGDTQYF.

J is TRBJ2-7 and V is TRBV19; 9 bases agree with TRBD1. Germline V gene lookup returns CDR1 LNHDA and CDR2 SQIVND (reference sequence). J gave up 2 bases and V 7 bases, and 6 bases lay outside the gene matches. CDR3 length: 14 residues. The CDR3 bases are TGTGCCAGTACACCCGGGACAGGGCCCTACGAGCAGTACTTC. Translation gives CASTPGTGPYEQYF. Full variable domain (outside the CDR3, taken from reference TRBV19 and TRBJ2-7): DGGITQSPKYLFRKEGQNVTLSCEQNLNHDAMYWYRQDPGQGLRLIYYSQIVNDFQKGDIAEGYSVSREKKESFPLTVTSAQKNPTAFYLCASTPGTGPYEQYFGPGTRLTVT.

V usage is TRBV4-3 and J usage is TRBJ2-7; 7 bases map to TRBD2. V dropped 1 base and J dropped 5; count of bases not matched to a gene: 5. The germline V gene encodes CDR1 LGHNA and CDR2 YSLEER. The CDR3 runs to 14 residues. The CDR3, as DNA: TGCGCCAGCAGCCAAGGGCGGGGGAGCCACGAGCAGTACTTC. Amino acids: CASSQGRGSHEQYF.

This clone was picked up one time. V usage is TRBV18 and J usage is TRBJ2-5, with D tentatively TRBD1 (5 bases). The CDR3 has 13 residues. Germline values: CDR1 KGHSH, CDR2 LQKENI. V shed 1 base and J shed 5 bases, with 8 bases lying between them. CDR3 sequence (DNA): TGTGCCAGCTCACCACTTCAGGGTGAGACCCAGTACTTC. Residues: CASSPLQGETQYF. The variable domain in full, with the rest retrieved from reference TRBV18 and TRBJ2-5, is NAGVMQNPRHLVRRRGQEARLRCSPMKGHSHVYWYRQLPEEGLKFMVYLQKENIIDESGMPKERFSAEFPKEGPSILRIQQVVRGDSAAYFCASSPLQGETQYFGPGTRLLVL.

V is TRBV19 and J is TRBJ1-5; TRBD1 is a possible D gene (6 bases). Germline V gene sequence: CDR1 LNHDA, CDR2 SQIVND (reference sequence). The V end lost 7 bases, the J end lost 2 bases, and 15 bases lay between the germline ends. CDR3 length: 15 amino acids. The CDR3 DNA sequence: TGTGCCAGTACGAGTGGGGCAGGGGGCAATCAGCCCCAGCATTTT. Protein sequence: CASTSGAGGNQPQHF.